One sample yielded the 23 T cell receptor beta chains listed below, sequenced in a study of identical twins. TCRdb redid the calling of the 5' RACE reads with MiXCR, one entry per CDR3 protein. The sample shows hundreds of thousands of distinct CDR3 sequences, around 20% of them seen only once. The same specimen was also included in a second study, on T cells expressing NK-cell markers.

The sample consisted of PBMCs. Source of these receptors: a young woman in good health.

The rearrangement joins TRBV20-1 to TRBJ1-5; the match to TRBD1 covers 8 bases. Germline-derived CDR1 and CDR2 are DFQATT and SNEGSKA (reference sequence). This CDR3 region has 12 residues. V lost 7 bases and J lost 7; bases outside the gene matches: 6. CDR3 bases: TGCAGTGGCGGGACAGGAGGACAGCCCCAGCATTTT. Protein product: CSGGTGGQPQHF.

This clonotype came up many times. The genes are TRBV27 and TRBJ2-7; 12 bases fit TRBD2. The CDR3 runs 14 residues. Trimming took 8 bases from V and 7 from J; bases not matched to a gene: 9. Germline V gives CDR1 MNHEY, CDR2 SMNVEV (reference sequence). CDR3 protein: CASERLAGAGEQYF. DNA for the CDR3: TGTGCCAGCGAGAGACTAGCGGGAGCGGGGGAGCAGTACTTC.

This clonotype was detected a few times. This sequence joins TRBV29-1 and TRBJ1-1, with D possibly TRBD1 on 5 matching bases. Germline CDR1 reads SQVTM; CDR2 reads ANQGSEA. This CDR3 is built from 11 residues. This CDR3 reads CSGTMNTEAFF. DNA for the CDR3: TGCAGTGGGACGATGAACACTGAAGCTTTCTTT.

The V call is TRBV9, the J call TRBJ2-7; TRBD2 matches at 13 bases. The CDR3 length is 17 residues. Trimming removed 2 bases from V and 4 bases from J; junction bases left unmatched: 9. Germline loops: CDR1 SGDLS, CDR2 YYNGEE. The CDR3, as DNA: TGTGCCAGCAGCGTCGGACTAGCGGGGGTCCCAAATTACGAGCAGTACTTC. It specifies CASSVGLAGVPNYEQYF.

Only a few counts were recorded for this clonotype. The V and J genes are TRBV12-3 or TRBV12-4 and TRBJ2-3; 10 nucleotides match TRBD2. This CDR3 has 17 amino acids. J lost 3 bases, V lost 8 bases, and 14 bases had no gene match. The CDR3 spells CASASHVGTSETDTQYF. For the CDR3, the DNA is TGTGCCAGCGCATCGCACGTAGGGACTAGCGAAACAGATACGCAGTATTTT.

This clonotype was detected a few times. This chain links TRBV7-9 with TRBJ2-7, with no clear D. The CDR3 contains 11 residues. CDR1 is SEHNR and CDR2 is FQNEAQ in the germline V gene (reference sequence). Trimming pared 4 bases from V and 10 bases from J, leaving 11 bases between. CDR3 loop: CASSSRLGQYF. In DNA, the CDR3 is TGTGCCAGCAGCTCCCGGTTGGGCCAGTACTTC.

This chain joins TRBV4-3 and TRBJ2-5; 7 nucleotides match TRBD2. CDR3 length: 17 residues. Losses at the gene ends were 1 base for V and 3 bases for J; bases not matched to a gene: 11. In germline, CDR1 is LGHNA, CDR2 YSLEER. CDR3 nucleotides: TGCGCCAGCAGCCAAGGCCTCTCTGGACTAGTAAAAGAGACCCAGTACTTC. Its protein is CASSQGLSGLVKETQYF.

This clonotype was observed many times. This chain joins TRBV20-1 and TRBJ2-3; 10 bases match TRBD2. The J segment lost 2 bases and the V segment lost 5 bases, leaving 13 bases of the junction unmatched. Germline CDR1 is DFQATT and CDR2 is SNEGSKA (reference sequence). This CDR3 spans 17 amino acids. CDR3 protein: CSAYSSQAGGYTDTQYF. CDR3 sequence (DNA): TGCAGTGCTTACAGCAGCCAAGCGGGGGGGTACACAGATACGCAGTATTTT.

The chain links TRBV7-9 to TRBJ2-1; D possibly corresponds to TRBD2 (5 bases). Between the trimmed V and J ends, which lost 3 bases and 8 bases, there was a span of 14 bases. The CDR3 runs to 14 residues. The germline V gene encodes CDR1 SEHNR and CDR2 FQNEAQ (reference sequence). The CDR3 loop reads CASSFPPSRDEQFF. CDR3 coding DNA: TGTGCCAGCAGCTTTCCCCCTAGCCGCGATGAGCAGTTCTTC.

A few counts support this clonotype. The chain couples TRBV7-2 to TRBJ2-7, with TRBD2 identical over 9 bases. This CDR3 has 17 amino acids. After removal of 5 bases from V and 3 bases from J, the junction contained 14 bases not matched to a gene. Germline loops: CDR1 SGHTA, CDR2 FQGNSA. CDR3 in amino acids: CASSPRRSSGRSYEQYF. CDR3 nucleotides: TGTGCCAGCAGCCCTCGCCGTTCGAGCGGGAGGAGCTACGAGCAGTACTTC.

The chain couples TRBV9 to TRBJ1-5, with D unresolved. Germline assignment: CDR1 SGDLS and CDR2 YYNGEE. V was pared by 0 bases and J by 5 bases, with 6 bases between. The CDR3 consists of 13 residues. The CDR3 DNA sequence: TGTGCCAGCAGCGTAGAGCCGGATCAGCCCCAGCATTTT. It encodes CASSVEPDQPQHF.

The chain is built from TRBV5-1 and TRBJ2-6; weak D call: TRBD2 (6 bases). The germline V and J ends were trimmed by 4 bases and 4 bases, with 9 bases remaining between them. Looked up from germline, CDR1 is SGHRS and CDR2 is YFSETQ. CDR3 length: 14 amino acids. CDR3 bases: TGCGCCAGCAGCCCCGGGGGAGGGGCCAACGTCCTGACTTTC. Its translation: CASSPGGGANVLTF.

This clonotype was observed once. The V gene is TRBV5-1, the J gene TRBJ2-1; TRBD2 might be the D (5 bases). V lost 2 bases to trimming and J lost 4 bases, with 19 bases between them. This CDR3 region has 17 residues. Germline V gives CDR1 SGHRS, CDR2 YFSETQ. The CDR3 DNA is TGCGCCAGCAGCTTAGTTGAGGGCCCACTTTATTACAATGAGCAGTTCTTC. Its protein product is CASSLVEGPLYYNEQFF.

Only a few counts were recorded for this clonotype. This chain joins TRBV20-1 and TRBJ1-2, with unresolved D. V shed 6 bases and J shed 4 bases, with 9 bases lying between them. The length of the CDR3 is 11 residues. Looked up from germline, CDR1 is DFQATT and CDR2 is SNEGSKA (reference sequence). CDR3 in DNA: TGCAGTGCATCGACTTTCTATGGCTACACCTTC. It encodes CSASTFYGYTF.

This clonotype has more than one count but fewer than ten. The V and J genes are TRBV19 and TRBJ1-1; TRBD1 agrees at 8 bases. Germline assignment: CDR1 LNHDA and CDR2 SQIVND (reference sequence). V lost 3 bases, J lost 4 bases, and 7 bases stayed unmatched. There are 15 residues in the CDR3. DNA of the CDR3: TGTGCCAGTAGTATCCGGACAGGGCTAGGCACTGAAGCTTTCTTT. It yields the protein CASSIRTGLGTEAFF.

This clonotype was counted at least ten times. In DNA form, the CDR3 reads TGTGCCAGCAGCTTGGAGGAGAGGAACCTCTATGGCTACACCTTC. As protein: CASSLEERNLYGYTF. V gene TRBV5-6 combines with J gene TRBJ1-2; D is uncertain. The V end was cut by 0 bases, the J end by 4 bases, with 13 bases between. CDR1 SGHDT and CDR2 YYEEEE come from the germline V gene. This CDR3 has 15 amino acids.

This clonotype showed up just a few times. The chain joins TRBV20-1 to TRBJ2-7; 7 bases line up with TRBD1. CDR1 and CDR2 from the germline V gene are DFQATT and SNEGSKA (reference sequence). The CDR3 is 12 amino acids. V lost 7 bases and J lost 4; bases outside the gene matches: 7. The CDR3 sequence is CSVIGQAYEQYF. The CDR3 DNA is TGCAGTGTCATAGGACAGGCTTACGAGCAGTACTTC.

The chain joins TRBV7-2 to TRBJ2-1; TRBD2 agrees at 11 bases. CDR3 length: 15 residues. J was trimmed by 4 bases and V by 7 bases; bases with no gene match: 6. CDR1 and CDR2 from the germline V gene are SGHTA and FQGNSA. The CDR3: CASNSVAGGYNEQFF. CDR3 DNA sequence: TGTGCCAGCAACTCCGTAGCGGGAGGGTACAATGAGCAGTTCTTC.

The CDR3 nucleotides read TGTGCCAGCGGGAGAGAGGGACTAGGGTACAATGAGCAGTTCTTC. Protein sequence: CASGREGLGYNEQFF. J is TRBJ2-1 and V is TRBV2; 8 bases are a match to TRBD2. Trimming at V came to 8 bases and at J to 4 bases, leaving 10 bases not matched to a gene. There are 15 residues in the CDR3. Per the germline V gene, CDR1 is SNHLY and CDR2 is FYNNEI. Drawing the rest from reference TRBV2 and TRBJ2-1, the complete variable domain is EPEVTQTPSHQVTQMGQEVILRCVPISNHLYFYWYRQILGQKVEFLVSFYNNEISEKSEIFDDQFSVERPDGSNFTLKIRSTKLEDSAMYFCASGREGLGYNEQFFGPGTRLTVL.

The sample holds many counts of this clonotype. One end of the junction is discordant with germline, which a read error may explain. This chain connects TRBV5-1 to TRBJ1-5; the D is unclear. This CDR3 comprises 14 residues. CDR1 and CDR2 from the germline V gene are SGHRS and YFSETQ. CDR3 amino acids: CASSLGYSNQPQHF. In nucleotides, the CDR3 is TGTGCCAGCAGCTTAGGATATAGCAATCAGCCCCAGCATTTT.

This clonotype was observed many times. The chain combines TRBV5-1 with TRBJ1-1, with TRBD1 matching 10 bases. The CDR3 covers 14 residues. Per the germline V gene, CDR1 is SGHRS and CDR2 is YFSETQ. The V segment lost 0 bases and the J segment 6 bases; nucleotides outside the gene matches: 2. The CDR3 nucleotides read TGCGCCAGCAGCTTGGGGGACAGGGGCCCTGAAGCTTTCTTT. Amino acid sequence: CASSLGDRGPEAFF.

This clonotype was recorded a few times. V usage is TRBV5-1 and J usage is TRBJ2-7, with D hard to call. Germline V gene lookup returns CDR1 SGHRS and CDR2 YFSETQ. The CDR3 is 13 residues long. Trimming shortened V by 5 bases and J by 0 bases, and 9 bases separated the two germline ends. CDR3 DNA sequence: TGCGCCAGCAGGCCCCATAGCTCCTACGAGCAGTACTTC. Its translation is CASRPHSSYEQYF. The full variable domain, its missing parts supplied by reference TRBV5-1 and TRBJ2-7, is KAGVTQTPRYLIKTRGQQVTLSCSPISGHRSVSWYQQTPGQGLQFLFEYFSETQRNKGNFPGRFSGRQFSNSRSEMNVSTLELGDSALYLCASRPHSSYEQYFGPGTRLTVT.

The rearrangement links TRBV20-1 to TRBJ2-1; the D gene is possibly TRBD2 (6 bases). The CDR3 has 15 amino acids. The germline V and J ends were trimmed by 3 bases and 5 bases, with 17 bases remaining between them. Germline lookup yields CDR1 DFQATT and CDR2 SNEGSKA (reference sequence). The CDR3 here is CSARGGSGRNNEQFF. The DNA of the CDR3 is TGCAGTGCTAGGGGGGGTTCGGGACGAAACAATGAGCAGTTCTTC.